These T cell receptor beta chains were read from a single sample in a study of T cells in localized non-small cell lung cancer. Sequenced by immunoSEQ multiplex PCR; TCRdb stores in-frame clones only, minus some. In the table there are some 3,200 clones, around 36% of which are singletons. The sequencing here drew on normal lung tissue next to the tumor, taken before any cancer treatment. Every receptor here comes from a woman aged 35-75 years with stage I lung adenocarcinoma. Both conserved end residues are part of each CDR3. The D gene is left open where the match is weak. Clone size is given for some rows only: seen once, a few or many times, or a class if the clone is expanded.

size,D,J,V,length,CDR3,DNA
.,TRBD1,TRBJ2-5,TRBV18,14,CASSAAGTEETQYF,TGTGCCAGCTCTGCCGCCGGGACAGAAGAGACCCAGTACTTC
.,TRBD2,TRBJ2-6,TRBV18,21,CASSPPVSSGARSSGANVLTF,TGTGCCAGCTCACCACCGGTGTCTAGCGGGGCAAGGAGCTCTGGGGCCAACGTCCTGACTTTC
.,.,TRBJ2-7,TRBV9,13,CASSRITRYEQYF,TGTGCCAGCAGTCGTATTACTCGCTACGAGCAGTACTTC
few,.,TRBJ2-5,TRBV9,14,CASSVGRFQETQYF,TGTGCCAGCAGCGTAGGTCGATTCCAAGAGACCCAGTACTTC
few,.,TRBJ1-1,TRBV29-1,15,CSVEDSGAGNTEAFF,TGCAGCGTTGAAGATAGTGGGGCAGGGAACACTGAAGCTTTCTTT
few,.,TRBJ1-5,TRBV28,15,CASRKQGGWSQPQHF,TGTGCCAGCAGGAAACAGGGTGGGTGGAGTCAGCCCCAGCATTTT
few,.,TRBJ1-3,TRBV6-9,15,CASRPTLPSGNTIYF,TGTGCCAGCAGACCGACGCTGCCCTCTGGAAACACCATATATTTT
.,.,TRBJ2-1,TRBV11-3,14,CASSPAARYNEQFF,TGTGCCAGCAGCCCAGCCGCCCGGTACAATGAGCAGTTCTTC
.,TRBD1,TRBJ2-3,TRBV6-8,12,CASRTGTDTQYF,TGTGCCAGCAGGACAGGGACAGATACGCAGTATTTT
few,.,TRBJ1-5,TRBV28,13,CASSRDGNQPQHF,TGTGCCAGCAGTAGGGACGGCAATCAGCCCCAGCATTTT
.,.,TRBJ1-4,TRBV11-3,14,CASSHTNENEKLFF,TGTGCCAGCAGCCATACAAACGAAAATGAAAAACTGTTTTTT
.,.,TRBJ1-2,TRBV6-8,15,CASSDPAGGNYGYTF,TGTGCCAGCAGTGACCCGGCTGGGGGGAATTATGGCTACACCTTC
few,.,TRBJ2-7,TRBV11-3,15,CASSDQARAPYEQYF,TGTGCCAGCAGCGACCAAGCCAGGGCCCCCTACGAGCAGTACTTC
.,TRBD2,TRBJ2-7,TRBV18,14,CASSEGLAGVEQYF,TGTGCCAGCTCGGAGGGACTAGCGGGAGTCGAGCAGTACTTC
medium-sized,TRBD1,TRBJ2-4,TRBV11-3,16,CASSSRQGRTKNIQYF,TGTGCCAGCAGCTCGCGACAGGGGAGAACCAAAAACATTCAGTACTTC
.,TRBD2,TRBJ2-7,TRBV5-1,16,CASSLVASGRVYEQYF,TGCGCCAGCAGCTTGGTGGCTAGCGGGAGGGTATACGAGCAGTACTTC
.,TRBD2,TRBJ2-5,TRBV5-1,17,CASSLGLAGGNQETQYF,TGCGCCAGCAGCTTGGGACTAGCGGGAGGGAATCAAGAGACCCAGTACTTC
medium-sized,TRBD1,TRBJ1-1,TRBV11-1,17,CASSLGDRGLQNTEAFF,TGTGCCAGCAGCTTAGGGGACAGGGGGCTCCAAAACACTGAAGCTTTCTTT
few,.,TRBJ1-1,TRBV9,14,CASSELATGPEAFF,TGTGCCAGCAGTGAACTCGCTACAGGTCCTGAAGCTTTCTTT
.,.,TRBJ2-3,TRBV28,16,CASSSPTTSGADTQYF,TGTGCCAGCAGTTCCCCTACTACATCAGGGGCGGATACGCAGTATTTT
medium-sized,.,TRBJ2-1,TRBV6-8,13,CATIGPSYNEQFF,TGTGCCACGATTGGACCCAGCTACAATGAGCAGTTCTTC
medium-sized,.,TRBJ2-1,TRBV11-1,14,CASSQRGIYNEQFF,TGTGCCAGCAGCCAAAGGGGGATATACAATGAGCAGTTCTTC
few,.,TRBJ2-5,TRBV2,15,CASSEEGAGGETQYF,TGTGCCAGCAGTGAAGAAGGGGCAGGGGGGGAGACCCAGTACTTC
.,.,TRBJ2-7,TRBV29-1,12,CSVGQGGGEQYF,TGCAGCGTTGGGCAGGGAGGGGGCGAGCAGTACTTC
few,.,TRBJ2-1,TRBV9,14,CASRPDSSYNEQFF,TGTGCCAGCAGGCCCGATAGCTCCTACAATGAGCAGTTCTTC
.,.,TRBJ1-3,TRBV6-8,12,CASSPHGNTIYF,TGTGCCAGCAGTCCACACGGAAACACCATATATTTT
few,.,TRBJ1-1,TRBV9,16,CASSVTQGRENTEAFF,TGTGCCAGCAGCGTAACACAGGGCAGGGAGAACACTGAAGCTTTCTTT
.,TRBD2,TRBJ2-7,TRBV11-3,16,CASSPRDRERDYEQYF,TGTGCCAGCAGCCCTCGGGATCGGGAGCGGGATTACGAGCAGTACTTC
.,.,TRBJ1-4,TRBV1,12,CASSQEYEKLFF,TGCGCCAGCAGCCAAGAATATGAAAAACTGTTTTTT